This T cell receptor beta chain derives from a study of cytomegalovirus exposure and HLA in healthy donors. Study observations and caveats: An analysis was carried out later, and it reportedly showed fewer N-insertions in an Asian-associated ancestry cluster than the 666-donor mean. On later analysis, the bulk of CMV-associated TCR beta chains appeared to be HLA-restricted.

PCR employed 60 Vbeta and 13 Jbeta primers. TCRdb's table, derived via immunoSEQ multiplex PCR, lists solely in-frame clones and lacks some. The table has around 100,000 clones, approximately 72% seen once; the top ten hold around 3.5%. This CDR3 is 16 amino acids long. V was cut by 5 bases and J by 5 bases, with 21 bases left in between. Germline V gives CDR1 LNHDA, CDR2 SQIVND (reference sequence). On this clone itself: Its matching antigen is unknown.

J is TRBJ1-1 and V is TRBV19; the D gene is possibly TRBD1 (6 bases). The sample taken for sequencing was PBMCs. The sequence was collected from a woman aged 50 to 65 in good health and CMV-seronegative. CDR3 DNA: TGTGCCAGTAGTGACCACAGGGATCGAGGAAGAACTGAAGCTTTCTTT. Translation gives CASSDHRDRGRTEAFF.